A single sample is the source of the 25 T cell receptor beta chains below, sequenced in a study of metastatic and nonmetastatic thyroid tumors. TCRdb reassembled clones from the PCR reads with MiXCR. This sample has tens of thousands of clones, with 33% found just once. Every patient underwent thyroid surgery untreated. Sequencing was carried out using tumor tissue. The receptors were gathered from a female donor with papillary thyroid cancer or a benign thyroid nodule (not recorded which). Some clones in this sample may be carry-over from other donors' samples.

The rearrangement uses TRBV7-3 and TRBJ2-7, with D perhaps matching TRBD1 (6 bases). The CDR3 spans 19 residues. The V and J ends lost 2 bases and 3 bases respectively, with 26 bases between them. CDR1 is SGHTA and CDR2 is FQGTGA in the germline V gene. The CDR3, as DNA: TGTGCCAGCAGCTTAGACGTTAGATCGGCGACAGGCAGAGACTACGAGCAGTACTTC. Translated, it gives CASSLDVRSATGRDYEQYF.

This clone turned up a few times. The chain combines TRBV6-1 with TRBJ1-2, with 7 bases matching TRBD1. Trimming cost V 5 bases and J 4 bases; bases outside gene matches: 13. The CDR3 extends over 16 amino acids. Germline V gene lookup returns CDR1 MNHNS and CDR2 SASEGT. As DNA, the CDR3 is TGTGCCAGCAGTTCCATTTTAGAGGGGGCGACCTATGGCTACACCTTC. This encodes CASSSILEGATYGYTF.

This clone was counted a few times. This chain joins TRBV6-1 and TRBJ2-5; D perhaps matches TRBD2 (7 bases). From germline, CDR1 is MNHNS and CDR2 SASEGT. The germline V and J ends were trimmed by 4 bases and 5 bases, with 11 bases remaining between them. The CDR3 is 13 residues long. In DNA, the CDR3 is TGTGCCAGCAGTGCGGGGGGCAGGGAGACCCAGTACTTC. Its protein product is CASSAGGRETQYF.

The V gene is TRBV30, the J gene TRBJ1-2; no reliable D call. Germline V gene lookup returns CDR1 GTSNPN and CDR2 SVGIG (reference sequence). V was cut by 3 bases and J by 8 bases, with 16 bases left in between. This CDR3 has 13 residues. CDR3 nucleotide sequence: TGTGCCTGGAGGAGCAGGACCACGGGGGGCTACACCTTC. Residues: CAWRSRTTGGYTF.

The rearrangement uses TRBV7-2 and TRBJ1-1; no reliable D call. V was clipped by 2 bases and J by 4 bases, with 8 bases between them. Germline V lookup: CDR1 SGHTA, CDR2 FQGNSA. This CDR3 has 13 amino acids. The CDR3 coding sequence is TGTGCCAGCAGCTTAAGTATGGGCACTGAAGCTTTCTTT. It translates to CASSLSMGTEAFF. The full variable domain, with the rest looked up from reference TRBV7-2 and TRBJ1-1, is GAGVSQSPSNKVTEKGKDVELRCDPISGHTALYWYRQSLGQGLEFLIYFQGNSAPDKSGLPSDRFSAERTGGSVSTLTIQRTQQEDSAVYLCASSLSMGTEAFFGQGTRLTVV.

The rearrangement links TRBV3-1 to TRBJ2-2; TRBD2 matches 10 bases. CDR1 and CDR2 from the germline V gene are LGHDT and YNNKEL (reference sequence). CDR3 length: 17 residues. V lost 0 bases and J lost 10; bases outside the gene matches: 11. CDR3 sequence: CASSQDPASGSYEELFF. CDR3 coding DNA: TGTGCCAGCAGCCAAGATCCGGCTAGCGGGAGTTATGAGGAGCTGTTTTTT.

The rearrangement joins TRBV4-1 to TRBJ2-3; D uncertain. The CDR3 sequence is 12 residues long. Germline V CDR1 and CDR2: MGHRA, YSYEKL. The germline V and J ends were trimmed by 5 bases and 9 bases, with 12 bases remaining between them. CDR3 sequence reads: CASSGDRVTQYF. The CDR3 nucleotides are TGCGCCAGCAGCGGAGATCGAGTGACGCAGTATTTT.

This clone was picked up many times. The chain has TRBV2 and TRBJ2-7; D unclear. Germline V gene lookup returns CDR1 SNHLY and CDR2 FYNNEI. V dropped 3 bases and J dropped 2 bases, with 5 bases sitting between them. The CDR3 is 12 residues long. DNA for the CDR3: TGTGCCAGCAGTGATGGGGCCTACGAGCAGTACTTC. Its translation is CASSDGAYEQYF.

CDR3 amino acids: CSAIPGQVHGYTF. In DNA form, the CDR3 reads TGCAGTGCTATCCCGGGACAGGTCCATGGCTACACCTTC. This chain connects TRBV20-1 to TRBJ1-2; 8 positions agree with TRBD1. The CDR3 contains 13 residues. V gave up 4 bases and J gave up 6 bases; unmatched junction bases: 7. CDR1 is DFQATT, CDR2 SNEGSKA, per germline (reference sequence).

The V call is TRBV6-4, the J call TRBJ2-1; D gene unclear. CDR1 MRHNA and CDR2 SNTAGT come from the germline V gene. V gave up 5 bases and J gave up 4 bases, with 12 bases separating them. The CDR3 consists of 14 residues. The CDR3 protein is CASSYGEAYNEQFF. The CDR3 nucleotides read TGTGCCAGCAGTTACGGTGAAGCTTACAATGAGCAGTTCTTC.

This chain joins TRBV13 and TRBJ2-3; TRBD2 matches at 7 bases. From germline, CDR1 is PRHDT and CDR2 FYEKMQ (reference sequence). The CDR3 contains 16 residues. V shed 5 bases, J shed 1 base, and the junction held 9 bases outside the gene matches. The CDR3 region has the DNA TGTGCCAGCAGCGGCCGGGACTACCAACGCACAGATACGCAGTATTTT. Translating gives CASSGRDYQRTDTQYF.

This chain uses TRBV27 with TRBJ1-6, with a weak D call TRBD1 (5 bases). The ends were cut back, 8 bases at V and 2 bases at J, with 19 bases in the middle. The V gene's germline CDR1 is MNHEY and CDR2 SMNVEV (reference sequence). This CDR3 comprises 17 residues. DNA of the CDR3: TGTGCCAGCTATCAGAGACTTACAGGACCCTATAATTCACCCCTCCACTTT. This encodes CASYQRLTGPYNSPLHF.

The chain recombines TRBV6-1 with TRBJ2-7, with TRBD2 as a possible D gene (5 bases). The CDR3 is 13 residues long. The germline V gene encodes CDR1 MNHNS and CDR2 SASEGT. V gave up 3 bases and J gave up 2 bases, with 8 bases separating them. CDR3 coding DNA: TGTGCCAGCAGTGACGCTAGCCCCTACGAGCAGTACTTC. Its protein is CASSDASPYEQYF.

CDR3 protein: CASSLASGNEQYF. Here the CDR3 DNA reads TGTGCCAGCAGCTTAGCCAGCGGGAATGAGCAGTACTTC. The rearrangement uses TRBV7-6 and TRBJ2-7, with 7 bases lining up with TRBD2. Germline trimming cut 0 bases from V and 7 bases from J; bases unmatched to any gene: 3. The CDR3 length is 13 residues. The germline V gene has CDR1 SGHVS and CDR2 FNYEAQ.

V is TRBV19 and J is TRBJ1-1; no clear D gene. The CDR3 runs 12 residues. V was clipped by 5 bases and J by 7 bases, with 11 bases between them. Germline assignment: CDR1 LNHDA and CDR2 SQIVND (reference sequence). In nucleotides, the CDR3 is TGTGCCAGTAGTGTCTTAGGGTTTGAAGCTTTCTTT. It translates to CASSVLGFEAFF.

The chain recombines TRBV11-1 with TRBJ2-1, with 10 bases aligning to TRBD1. The CDR3 contains 15 residues. Germline assignment: CDR1 SGHAT and CDR2 FQDESV (reference sequence). Trimming took 7 bases from V and 4 from J; bases not matched to a gene: 7. In DNA, the CDR3 is TGTGCCAGCACCCCGGGGGACAGGGGTTACAATGAGCAGTTCTTC. This codes for CASTPGDRGYNEQFF.

This clone turned up a few times. This chain connects TRBV24-1 to TRBJ2-3, with TRBD2 as a possible D gene (7 bases). Germline loops: CDR1 KGHDR, CDR2 SFDVKD. The V end lost 5 bases, the J end lost 4 bases, and 12 bases lay between the germline ends. CDR3 size: 14 residues. CDR3 residues: CATSGEGDADTQYF. CDR3 nucleotide sequence: TGTGCCACCAGTGGGGAGGGGGATGCAGATACGCAGTATTTT.

This clone was picked up a small number of times. The chain links TRBV28 to TRBJ2-7, with a weak D call TRBD2 (6 bases). V lost 9 bases, J lost 6 bases, and 15 bases lay in between. The CDR3 sequence is 12 residues long. In germline, CDR1 is MDHEN, CDR2 SYDVKM. CDR3 in amino acids: CASNPPRGEQYF. The CDR3 region has the DNA TGTGCCAGTAACCCCCCGCGGGGCGAGCAGTACTTC.

The chain carries TRBV18 and TRBJ2-7, with TRBD1 identical over 11 bases. Germline CDR1 KGHSH, CDR2 LQKENI. This CDR3 comprises 14 residues. Losses at the gene ends were 4 bases for V and 5 bases for J; bases not matched to a gene: 4. CDR3 residues: CASSLGTGGNEQYF. CDR3 nucleotides: TGTGCCAGCTCACTCGGGACAGGGGGGAACGAGCAGTACTTC.

This clone was seen only a few times. This chain joins TRBV27 and TRBJ2-7; TRBD2 matches 7 bases. Germline V gene sequence: CDR1 MNHEY, CDR2 SMNVEV (reference sequence). V dropped 6 bases and J dropped 4; count of bases not matched to a gene: 9. The CDR3 consists of 14 residues. The CDR3 reads CASRERGSRYEQYF. CDR3 bases: TGTGCCAGCAGGGAGCGCGGGAGTAGGTACGAGCAGTACTTC.

This clone is classed as medium-sized. This could be a read error, since a much larger clone is one nucleotide away. CDR3 loop: CASSLDTNYHNGQFF. The CDR3 coding sequence is TGTGCCAGCAGCTTAGATACGAACTACCACAATGGGCAGTTCTTC. V and J are TRBV11-2 and TRBJ2-1; D call uncertain. CDR1 and CDR2 from the germline V gene are SGHAT and FQNNGV. The CDR3 is 15 amino acids.

This chain uses TRBV27 with TRBJ1-4; 7 nucleotides agree with TRBD1. V lost 2 bases and J lost 4; bases outside the gene matches: 7. Germline-derived CDR1 and CDR2 are MNHEY and SMNVEV (reference sequence). This CDR3 has 16 amino acids. CDR3 nucleotide sequence: TGTGCCAGCAGTTTACTCCCGGGACAGTATAATGAAAAACTGTTTTTT. It encodes CASSLLPGQYNEKLFF.

The chain employs TRBV2 and TRBJ2-7; 9 nucleotides agree with TRBD2. Germline assignment: CDR1 SNHLY and CDR2 FYNNEI. V trimming: 7 bases; J trimming: 3 bases; junction bases outside the gene matches: 10. The CDR3 runs to 15 residues. This chain's CDR3 is CASIQDGTSSYEQYF. DNA of the CDR3: TGTGCCAGCATACAGGACGGGACTAGCAGCTACGAGCAGTACTTC.

The chain links TRBV11-2 to TRBJ2-1; 12 nucleotides match TRBD2. V shed 4 bases and J 5 bases; nucleotides not matched to a gene: 3. Germline V lookup: CDR1 SGHAT, CDR2 FQNNGV. The CDR3 extends over 15 amino acids. CDR3 DNA sequence: TGTGCCAGCAGCTGGACTAGCGGGGCGCACAATGAGCAGTTCTTC. This translates into CASSWTSGAHNEQFF. The whole variable domain, remainder taken from reference TRBV11-2 and TRBJ2-1, is EAGVAQSPRYKIIEKRQSVAFWCNPISGHATLYWYQQILGQGPKLLIQFQNNGVVDDSQLPKDRFSAERLKGVDSTLKIQPAKLEDSAVYLCASSWTSGAHNEQFFGPGTRLTVL.

The V gene is TRBV12-3 or TRBV12-4, the J gene TRBJ2-7, with 10 bases matching TRBD1. The V gene end was trimmed by 5 bases and the J gene end by 5 bases; junction bases not matched to a gene: 9. The CDR3 has 15 residues. The chain's CDR3 is CASSTGTGDHHEQYF. For the CDR3, the DNA is TGTGCCAGCAGTACTGGGACAGGGGACCACCACGAGCAGTACTTC.